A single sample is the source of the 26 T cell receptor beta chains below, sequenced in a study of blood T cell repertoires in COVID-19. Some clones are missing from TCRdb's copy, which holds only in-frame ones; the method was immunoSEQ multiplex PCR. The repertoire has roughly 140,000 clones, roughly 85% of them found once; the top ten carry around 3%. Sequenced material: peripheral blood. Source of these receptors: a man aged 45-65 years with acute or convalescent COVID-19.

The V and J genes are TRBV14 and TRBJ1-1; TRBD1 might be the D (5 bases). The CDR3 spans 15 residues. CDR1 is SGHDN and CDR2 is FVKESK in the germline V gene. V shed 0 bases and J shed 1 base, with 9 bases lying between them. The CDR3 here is CASSQDWGRNTEAFF. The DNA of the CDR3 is TGTGCCAGCAGCCAAGATTGGGGCCGGAACACTGAAGCTTTCTTT. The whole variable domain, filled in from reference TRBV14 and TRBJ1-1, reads EAGVTQFPSHSVIEKGQTVTLRCDPISGHDNLYWYRRVMGKEIKFLLHFVKESKQDESGMPNNRFLAERTGGTYSTLKVQPAELEDSGVYFCASSQDWGRNTEAFFGQGTRLTVV.

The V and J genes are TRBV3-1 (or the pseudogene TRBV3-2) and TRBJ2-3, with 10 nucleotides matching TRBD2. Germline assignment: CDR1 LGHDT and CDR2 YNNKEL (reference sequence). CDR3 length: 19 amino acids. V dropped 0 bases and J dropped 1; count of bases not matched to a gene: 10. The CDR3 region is CASSQERLPGTSGTDTQYF. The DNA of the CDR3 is TGTGCCAGCAGCCAAGAACGGCTACCTGGGACTAGCGGCACAGATACGCAGTATTTT.

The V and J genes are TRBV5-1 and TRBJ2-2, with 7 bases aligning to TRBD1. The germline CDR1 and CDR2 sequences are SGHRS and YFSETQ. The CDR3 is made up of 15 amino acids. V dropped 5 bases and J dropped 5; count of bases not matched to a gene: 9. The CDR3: CASRRQGEETGELFF. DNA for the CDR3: TGCGCCAGCAGGCGCCAGGGGGAAGAAACCGGGGAGCTGTTTTTT. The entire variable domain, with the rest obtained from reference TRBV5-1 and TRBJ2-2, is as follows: KAGVTQTPRYLIKTRGQQVTLSCSPISGHRSVSWYQQTPGQGLQFLFEYFSETQRNKGNFPGRFSGRQFSNSRSEMNVSTLELGDSALYLCASRRQGEETGELFFGEGSRLTVL.

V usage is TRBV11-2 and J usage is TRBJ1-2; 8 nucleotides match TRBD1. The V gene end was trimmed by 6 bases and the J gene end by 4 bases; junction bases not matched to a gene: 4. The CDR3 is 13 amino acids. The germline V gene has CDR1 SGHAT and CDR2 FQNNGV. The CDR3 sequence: CASRAGGFYGYTF. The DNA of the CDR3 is TGTGCCAGCAGGGCAGGGGGCTTCTATGGCTACACCTTC.

CDR3: CASSVSAQGYEQYF. CDR3 sequence (DNA): TGTGCCAGCAGCGTTTCGGCCCAGGGGTACGAGCAGTACTTC. This chain connects TRBV9 to TRBJ2-7; a possible D gene is TRBD1 (6 bases). With 2 bases removed from V and 4 bases from J, the gap between germline ends came to 13 bases. Germline V CDR1 and CDR2: SGDLS, YYNGEE. This CDR3 has 14 amino acids. The full variable domain, its missing parts supplied by reference TRBV9 and TRBJ2-7, is DSGVTQTPKHLITATGQRVTLRCSPRSGDLSVYWYQQSLDQGLQFLIQYYNGEERAKGNILERFSAQQFPDLHSELNLSSLELGDSALYFCASSVSAQGYEQYFGPGTRLTVT.

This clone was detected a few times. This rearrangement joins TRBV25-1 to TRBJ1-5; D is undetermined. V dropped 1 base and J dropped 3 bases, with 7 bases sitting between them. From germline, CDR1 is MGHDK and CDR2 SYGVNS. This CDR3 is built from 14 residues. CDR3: CASSELALNQPQHF. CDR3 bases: TGTGCCAGCAGTGAATTGGCCCTCAATCAGCCCCAGCATTTT.

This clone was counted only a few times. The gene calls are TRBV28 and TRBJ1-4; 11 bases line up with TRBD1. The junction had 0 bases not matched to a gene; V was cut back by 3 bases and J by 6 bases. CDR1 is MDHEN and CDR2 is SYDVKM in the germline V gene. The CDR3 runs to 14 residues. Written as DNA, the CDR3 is TGTGCCAGCAGTTTGGGACAGGGGGATGAAAAACTGTTTTTT. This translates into CASSLGQGDEKLFF.

CDR3 nucleotide sequence: TGTGCCAGCAGTTCCCCGAGCGGAGGGTCTAATGAAAAACTGTTTTTT. It specifies CASSSPSGGSNEKLFF. The chain couples TRBV6-5 to TRBJ1-4, with unresolved D. This CDR3 has 16 amino acids. V lost 4 bases and J 3 bases, leaving 15 bases between the germline ends. Germline V CDR1 and CDR2: MNHEY, SVGAGI.

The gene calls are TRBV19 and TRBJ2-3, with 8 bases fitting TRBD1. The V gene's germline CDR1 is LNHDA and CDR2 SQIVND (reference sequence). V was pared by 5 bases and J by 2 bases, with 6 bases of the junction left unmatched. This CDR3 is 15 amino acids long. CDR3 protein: CASSGRGRFTDTQYF. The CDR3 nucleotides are TGTGCCAGTAGTGGCAGGGGGCGGTTCACAGATACGCAGTATTTT.

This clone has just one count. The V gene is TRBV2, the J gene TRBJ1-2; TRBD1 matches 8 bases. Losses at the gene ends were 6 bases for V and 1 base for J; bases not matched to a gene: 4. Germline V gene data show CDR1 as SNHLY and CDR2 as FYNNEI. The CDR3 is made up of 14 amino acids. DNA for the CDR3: TGTGCCAGCAGAGAACAGGGGGTTAACTATGGCTACACCTTC. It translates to CASREQGVNYGYTF.

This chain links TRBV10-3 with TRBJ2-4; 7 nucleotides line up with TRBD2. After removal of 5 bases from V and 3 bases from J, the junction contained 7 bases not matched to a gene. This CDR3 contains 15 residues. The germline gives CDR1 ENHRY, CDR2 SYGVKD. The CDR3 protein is CAISFQAGFKNIQYF. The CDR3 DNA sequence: TGTGCCATCAGTTTTCAAGCGGGATTCAAAAACATTCAGTACTTC.

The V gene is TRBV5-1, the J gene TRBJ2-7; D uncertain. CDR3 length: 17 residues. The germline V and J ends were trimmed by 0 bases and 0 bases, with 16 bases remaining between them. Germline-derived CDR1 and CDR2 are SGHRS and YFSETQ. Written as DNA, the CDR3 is TGCGCCAGCAGCTTGGCATCCGGCAGGTCCTACTCCTACGAGCAGTACTTC. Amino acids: CASSLASGRSYSYEQYF.

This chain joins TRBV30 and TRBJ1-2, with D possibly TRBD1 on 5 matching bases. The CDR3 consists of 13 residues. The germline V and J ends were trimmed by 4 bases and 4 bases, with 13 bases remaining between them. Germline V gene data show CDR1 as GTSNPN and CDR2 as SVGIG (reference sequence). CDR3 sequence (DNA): TGTGCCTGGATCTACCCGGGACTCTATGGCTACACCTTC. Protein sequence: CAWIYPGLYGYTF. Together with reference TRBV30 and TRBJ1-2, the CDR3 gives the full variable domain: SQTIHQWPATLVQPVGSPLSLECTVEGTSNPNLYWYRQAAGRGLQLLFYSVGIGQISSEVPQNLSASRPQDRQFILSSKKLLLSDSGFYLCAWIYPGLYGYTFGSGTRLTVV.

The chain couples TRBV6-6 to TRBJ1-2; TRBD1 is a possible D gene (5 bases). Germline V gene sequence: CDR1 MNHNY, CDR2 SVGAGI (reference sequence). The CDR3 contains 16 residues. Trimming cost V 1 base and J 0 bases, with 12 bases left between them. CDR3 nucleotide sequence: TGTGCCAGCAGTTACTTTTCGGGGGGAACTAACTATGGCTACACCTTC. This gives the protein CASSYFSGGTNYGYTF.

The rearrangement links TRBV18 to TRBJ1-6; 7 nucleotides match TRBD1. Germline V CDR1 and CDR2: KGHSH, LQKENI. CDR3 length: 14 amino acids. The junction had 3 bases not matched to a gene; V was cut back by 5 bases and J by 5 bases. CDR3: CASSGDSNNSPLHF. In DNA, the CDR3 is TGTGCCAGCTCAGGGGACAGCAATAATTCACCCCTCCACTTT.

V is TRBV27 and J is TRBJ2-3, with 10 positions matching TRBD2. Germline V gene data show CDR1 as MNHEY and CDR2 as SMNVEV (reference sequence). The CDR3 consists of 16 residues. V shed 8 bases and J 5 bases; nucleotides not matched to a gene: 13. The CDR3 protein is CASAPPSGGAVDTQYF. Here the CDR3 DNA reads TGTGCCAGCGCACCGCCAAGCGGGGGGGCCGTAGATACGCAGTATTTT.

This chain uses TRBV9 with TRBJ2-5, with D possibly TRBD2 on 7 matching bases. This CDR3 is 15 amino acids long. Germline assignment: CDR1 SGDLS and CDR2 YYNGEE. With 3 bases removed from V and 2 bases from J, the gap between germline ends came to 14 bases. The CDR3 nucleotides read TGTGCCAGCAGCGGGTGGGGGGGCTCTCAAGAGACCCAGTACTTC. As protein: CASSGWGGSQETQYF.

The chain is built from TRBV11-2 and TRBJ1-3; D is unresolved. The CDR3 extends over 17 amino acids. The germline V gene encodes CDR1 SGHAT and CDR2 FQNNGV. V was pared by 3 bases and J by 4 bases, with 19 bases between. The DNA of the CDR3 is TGTGCCAGCAGCTTGGCCGAACCCACCCTGCGGGGAAACACCATATATTTT. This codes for CASSLAEPTLRGNTIYF.

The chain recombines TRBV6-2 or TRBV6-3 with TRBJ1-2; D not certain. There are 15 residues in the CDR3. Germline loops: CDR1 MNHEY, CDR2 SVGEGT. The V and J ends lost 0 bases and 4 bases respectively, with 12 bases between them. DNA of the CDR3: TGTGCCAGCAGTTACTCGAGTATACTCCTCTATGGCTACACCTTC. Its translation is CASSYSSILLYGYTF.

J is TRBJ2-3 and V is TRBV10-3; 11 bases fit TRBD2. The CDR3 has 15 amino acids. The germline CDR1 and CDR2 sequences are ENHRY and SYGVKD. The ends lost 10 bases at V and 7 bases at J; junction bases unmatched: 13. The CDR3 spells CATGGLAVRTNTQYF. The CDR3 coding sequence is TGTGCCACCGGGGGACTAGCGGTCCGAACAAATACGCAGTATTTT.

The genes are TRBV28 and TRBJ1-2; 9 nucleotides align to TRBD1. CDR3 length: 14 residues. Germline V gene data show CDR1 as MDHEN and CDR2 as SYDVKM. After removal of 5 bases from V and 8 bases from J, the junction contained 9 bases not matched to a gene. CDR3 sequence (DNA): TGTGCCAGCAGTCAGGGACAGGGAGTGGGGGGCTACACCTTC. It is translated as CASSQGQGVGGYTF.

The CDR3: CASSPIGGGSSDTQYF. As DNA, the CDR3 is TGTGCCAGCAGCCCTATTGGTGGCGGGAGCTCAGATACGCAGTATTTT. The gene calls are TRBV5-6 and TRBJ2-3, with 7 positions matching TRBD2. Germline V gene lookup returns CDR1 SGHDT and CDR2 YYEEEE. Trimming at V came to 4 bases and at J to 4 bases, leaving 12 bases not matched to a gene. This CDR3 spans 16 amino acids.

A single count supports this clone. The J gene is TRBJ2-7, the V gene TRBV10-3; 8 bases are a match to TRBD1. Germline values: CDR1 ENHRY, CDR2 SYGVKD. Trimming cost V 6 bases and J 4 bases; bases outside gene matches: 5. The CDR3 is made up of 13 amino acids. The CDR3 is CAIRGQGLYEQYF. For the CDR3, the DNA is TGTGCCATCAGAGGACAGGGTTTGTACGAGCAGTACTTC.

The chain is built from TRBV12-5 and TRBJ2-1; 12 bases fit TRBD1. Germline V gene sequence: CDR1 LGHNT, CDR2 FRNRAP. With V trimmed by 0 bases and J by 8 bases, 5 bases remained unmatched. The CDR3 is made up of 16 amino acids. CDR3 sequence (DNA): TGTGCTAGTGGTTTGGTACTGGGACAGGGGGCAGATGAGCAGTTCTTC. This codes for CASGLVLGQGADEQFF.

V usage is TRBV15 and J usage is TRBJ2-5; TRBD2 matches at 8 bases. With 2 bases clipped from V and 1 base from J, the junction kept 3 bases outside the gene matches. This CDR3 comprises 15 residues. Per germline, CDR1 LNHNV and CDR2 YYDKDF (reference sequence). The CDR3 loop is CATSRPTSGQETQYF. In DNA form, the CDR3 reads TGTGCCACCAGCAGACCTACTAGCGGCCAAGAGACCCAGTACTTC.

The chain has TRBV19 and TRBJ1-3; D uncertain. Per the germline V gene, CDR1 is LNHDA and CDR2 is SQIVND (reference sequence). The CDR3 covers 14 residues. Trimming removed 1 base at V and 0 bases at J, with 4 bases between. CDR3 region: CASSIGASGNTIYF. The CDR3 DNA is TGTGCCAGTAGTATAGGGGCCTCTGGAAACACCATATATTTT.